Reported below is one TCR beta chain. The authors sequenced TCR beta from blood CD8+ and CD4+ T cells. Patients with stable or active relapsing-remitting disease, all of them treatment-naive, made up the multiple sclerosis controls. Negative isolation yielded CD4+ and CD8+ T cells, and FACS enriched TEMRA cells. This sample is part of a study of CD8 T cells in Susac syndrome. The RNA, 0.5 to 1 ug, was put through reverse transcription using random hexamers. Amplification of TCR beta CDR3 was carried out by immunoSEQ multiplex PCR, which covered 54 Vbeta and 13 Jbeta segments. TCRdb redid the calling of the immunoSEQ multiplex PCR reads with MiXCR, one entry per CDR3 protein. The table has 95,000 to 150,000 distinct CDR3 sequences, roughly 93% seen once. Per the germline V gene, CDR1 is MNHEY and CDR2 is SMNVEV (reference sequence). This CDR3 region has 14 residues. J was trimmed by 3 bases and V by 4 bases; bases with no gene match: 6.

J is TRBJ2-7 and V is TRBV27, with 7 bases that match TRBD2. Specimen: CD8+ T cells from PBMCs. The TCR sequence derives from a human donor with multiple sclerosis. The CDR3 protein is CASSWEGPIYEQYV. CDR3 in DNA: TGTGCCAGCAGTTGGGAGGGGCCGATCTACGAGCAGTACGTC.